Following are 5 T cell receptor beta chains from one sample sequenced in a study of circulating CD8 cells and anti-PD-1 response in melanoma. Each library started from about 15 ng of total RNA using the QIAseq Immune Repertoire TCR panel. TCRdb independently ran MiXCR on the reads; one entry per CDR3 protein. The table lists roughly 1,500 distinct CDR3 sequences, roughly 9.3% of them singletons. Sorting of live CD3+CD8+TCRalphabeta+ cells by PD-1 and/or TIGIT gave four subsets. The sequencing used CD8+ T cells from PBMCs, collected at baseline or after one month of anti-PD-1 therapy (not recorded which). The receptors come from a human donor with melanoma.

This clonotype rates as medium-sized. The chain links TRBV5-1 to TRBJ2-3, with D tentatively TRBD1 (5 bases). Germline assignment: CDR1 SGHRS and CDR2 YFSETQ. Between the trimmed V and J ends, which lost 3 bases and 3 bases, there was a span of 14 bases. This CDR3 contains 15 residues. CDR3: CASSSEDTATDTQYF. The DNA for the CDR3 is TGCGCCAGCAGCTCCGAGGACACGGCTACAGATACGCAGTATTTT.

In this sample, this clonotype is medium-sized (0.01 to 0.1%). The CDR3 does not close with the conserved phenylalanine or tryptophan, likely indicating a read error. The chain carries TRBV2 and TRBJ1-1; 7 bases map to TRBD1. CDR3 length: 12 residues. Germline CDR1 SNHLY, CDR2 FYNNEI. The J segment lost 2 bases and the V segment lost 11 bases, leaving 5 bases of the junction unmatched. The CDR3 DNA reads TGTGCCTTCCGGGACAGTAACACTGAAGCTTTCTCT. Translated, it gives CAFRDSNTEAFS.

By sample share, this clonotype is medium-sized. The V call is TRBV19, the J call TRBJ1-1; D is possibly TRBD1 (6 bases). The CDR3 extends over 14 amino acids. Per germline, CDR1 LNHDA and CDR2 SQIVND (reference sequence). Trimming cost V 7 bases and J 5 bases, with 17 bases left between them. The CDR3 reads CASTPVMGTTEAFF. The CDR3 DNA is TGTGCCAGTACCCCCGTCATGGGGACAACTGAAGCTTTCTTT.

By share, this clonotype ranks as medium-sized. The chain couples TRBV19 to TRBJ2-3; the match to TRBD2 covers 8 bases. J lost 6 bases, V lost 3 bases, and 2 bases had no gene match. The CDR3 has 13 amino acids. Germline V gene lookup returns CDR1 LNHDA and CDR2 SQIVND (reference sequence). The CDR3 reads CASSISGADTQYF. The CDR3 nucleotides are TGTGCCAGTAGTATTAGCGGGGCGGATACGCAGTATTTT.

By share of the sample, this clonotype is medium-sized. CDR3 DNA sequence: TGTGCCAGCAGCTTGACTAGCGGGGGGCCACTTTCCGCAGATACGCAGTATTTT. Protein sequence: CASSLTSGGPLSADTQYF. This rearrangement joins TRBV7-3 to TRBJ2-3; 13 bases are shared with TRBD2. V lost 3 bases, J lost 4 bases, and 10 bases stayed unmatched. The CDR3 extends over 18 amino acids. Germline lookup yields CDR1 SGHTA and CDR2 FQGTGA.